The clone carrying this TCR beta chain was recorded a few times. The investigators sampled blood at baseline, at cycle 4 day 1, and at cycle 7 day 1. This sample was included in a study of OX40 agonist ivuxolimab in advanced cancers. Clones were read by immunoSEQ multiplex PCR, and TCRdb kept only the in-frame ones, dropping some. The sample gives around 69,000 clones, about 79% of which show up once; 1.5% to 2% is in the top ten. This sequence was found in an adult with an advanced solid tumor such as melanoma, head and neck, liver or kidney cancer. This specimen consisted of CD4+ or CD8+ T cells sorted from blood, obtained in a trial of the OX40 agonist ivuxolimab.

This chain's CDR3 is CASSPIPPSSGSAYNEQFF. The DNA of the CDR3 is TGTGCCAGCAGCCCCATCCCACCATCTAGCGGGAGCGCCTACAATGAGCAGTTCTTC. The rearrangement joins TRBV7-2 to TRBJ2-1, with 10 bases that match TRBD2. CDR3 length equals 19 residues. Germline CDR1 and CDR2: SGHTA and FQGNSA. The V gene end was trimmed by 5 bases and the J gene end by 2 bases; junction bases not matched to a gene: 15.